This TCR beta chain was recorded in a study of T cell responses to AZD1222 COVID-19 vaccine. General study points: Two doses of AZD1222 preceded a rise in Spike-specific TCR breadth and depth. The sample set comprised mostly white British donors with more females, and clonal diversity was possibly underestimated.

The CDR3 consists of 13 residues. V lost 9 bases and J lost 4; bases outside the gene matches: 2. Germline CDR1 and CDR2: SNHLY and FYNNEI. In the case of this clone: What it recognizes is unknown.

Profiling relied on immunoSEQ multiplex PCR, and the TCRdb table lists in-frame clones only, not all of them. The profile shows 80,000 to 95,000 clones, about 88% of them singletons. The material sequenced was peripheral blood, taken 28 days after the second AZD1222 dose. This clonotype originated in an adult who received the AZD1222 COVID-19 vaccine. V and J are TRBV2 and TRBJ2-1, with TRBD2 matching 11 bases. This chain's CDR3 is CARRLAGYNEQFF. Written as DNA, the CDR3 is TGTGCCAGACGACTAGCGGGGTACAATGAGCAGTTCTTC.